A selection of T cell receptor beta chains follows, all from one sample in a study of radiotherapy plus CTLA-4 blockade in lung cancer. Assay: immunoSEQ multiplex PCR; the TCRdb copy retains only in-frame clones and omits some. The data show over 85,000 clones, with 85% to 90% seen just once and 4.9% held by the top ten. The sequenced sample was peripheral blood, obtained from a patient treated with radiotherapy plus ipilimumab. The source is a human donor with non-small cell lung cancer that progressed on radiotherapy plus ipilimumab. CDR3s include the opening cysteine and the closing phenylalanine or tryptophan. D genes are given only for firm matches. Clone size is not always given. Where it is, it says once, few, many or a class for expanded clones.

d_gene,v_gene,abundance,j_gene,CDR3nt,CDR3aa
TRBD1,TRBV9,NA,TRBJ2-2,TGTGCCAGCAGCGGACAGGGAGTCATAAACACCGGGGAGCTGTTTTTT,CASSGQGVINTGELFF
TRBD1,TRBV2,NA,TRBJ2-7,TGTGCCAGCAGTCCGACAGGGACGAGCTCCTACGAGCAGTACTTC,CASSPTGTSSYEQYF
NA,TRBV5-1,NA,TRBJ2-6,TGCGCCAGCAGCATAACGGGTGGGGCCGGGGCCAACGTCCTGACTTTC,CASSITGGAGANVLTF
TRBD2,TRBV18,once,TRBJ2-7,TGTGCCAGCTCACCGACTAGCGGTCCCTACGAGCAGTACTTC,CASSPTSGPYEQYF
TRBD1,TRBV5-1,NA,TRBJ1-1,TGCGCCAGCAGCTTGCAGGGGGGTGAAAAAACTGAAGCTTTCTTT,CASSLQGGEKTEAFF
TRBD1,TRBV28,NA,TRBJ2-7,TGTGCCAGCAGTTCTTCCGGGACAGGGAACTACGAGCAGTACTTC,CASSSSGTGNYEQYF
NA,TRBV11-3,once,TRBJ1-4,TGTGCCAGCAGCTTAGATCCCGCTAATGAAAAACTGTTTTTT,CASSLDPANEKLFF
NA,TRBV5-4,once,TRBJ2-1,TGTGCCAGCAGCCCGGGACACCTCAATGAGCAGTTCTTC,CASSPGHLNEQFF
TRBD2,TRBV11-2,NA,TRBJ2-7,TGTGCCAGCAGCCTCGGGACTAGCGGGAGCTACGAGCAGTACTTC,CASSLGTSGSYEQYF
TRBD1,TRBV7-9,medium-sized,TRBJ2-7,TGTGCCAGCAGCCCGGACAGGAGTCCCTACGAGCAGTACTTC,CASSPDRSPYEQYF
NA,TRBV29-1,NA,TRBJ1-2,TGCAGCGGGCGGACAGCAGGTTATGGCTACACCTTC,CSGRTAGYGYTF
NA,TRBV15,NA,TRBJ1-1,TGTGCCACCAGCAGAGATAAGTCTGAAGCTTTCTTT,CATSRDKSEAFF
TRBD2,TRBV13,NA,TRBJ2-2,TGTGCCAGCAGCTCGGGACTAGTGGGCACCGGGGAGCTGTTTTTT,CASSSGLVGTGELFF
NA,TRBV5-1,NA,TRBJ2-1,TGCGCCAGCAGCCCCGGGCCCCCTCATGAGCAGTTCTTC,CASSPGPPHEQFF
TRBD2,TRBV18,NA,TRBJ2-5,TGTGCCAGCTCCCCCATAGCGGGAGGCGCCCAAGAGACCCAGTACTTC,CASSPIAGGAQETQYF
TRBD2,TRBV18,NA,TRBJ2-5,TGTGCCAGCTCACCCATAGCGGGAGAGACCCAGTACTTC,CASSPIAGETQYF
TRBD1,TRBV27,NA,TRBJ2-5,TGTGCCAGCAGTGCCCGGACAGGTCGCCAAGAGACCCAGTACTTC,CASSARTGRQETQYF
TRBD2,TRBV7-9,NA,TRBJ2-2,TGTGCCACCATGACTAGCTGGAACACCGGGGAGCTGTTTTTT,CATMTSWNTGELFF
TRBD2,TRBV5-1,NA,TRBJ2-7,TGCGCCAGCAGGTCCACTAGCGGGAAATACGAGCAGTACTTC,CASRSTSGKYEQYF
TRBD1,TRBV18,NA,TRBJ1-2,TGTGCCAGCTCACAAGACAGGGAAAGTTATGGCTACACCTTC,CASSQDRESYGYTF
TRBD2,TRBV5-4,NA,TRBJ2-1,TGTGCCAGCAGCACGAGGACTAGCGGGGTTCCCCATGAGCAGTTCTTC,CASSTRTSGVPHEQFF
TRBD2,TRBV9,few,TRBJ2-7,TGTGCCAGCAGCGTAGAACTAGCGGCCTCCTACGAGCAGTACTTC,CASSVELAASYEQYF
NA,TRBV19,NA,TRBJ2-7,TGTGCCAGTAGTTCATCACAGGGATTCAAGCAGTACTTC,CASSSSQGFKQYF
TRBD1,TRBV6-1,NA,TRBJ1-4,TGTGCCAGCAGTGCTTGGGACAGCGCAACTAATGAAAAACTGTTTTTT,CASSAWDSATNEKLFF
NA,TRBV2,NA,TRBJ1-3,TGTGCCAGCAGTGTAGGGGGAAACACCATATATTTT,CASSVGGNTIYF
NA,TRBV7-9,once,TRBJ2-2,TGTGCCGGCTCTAGCGTACCGAACACCGGGGAGCTGTTTTTT,CAGSSVPNTGELFF